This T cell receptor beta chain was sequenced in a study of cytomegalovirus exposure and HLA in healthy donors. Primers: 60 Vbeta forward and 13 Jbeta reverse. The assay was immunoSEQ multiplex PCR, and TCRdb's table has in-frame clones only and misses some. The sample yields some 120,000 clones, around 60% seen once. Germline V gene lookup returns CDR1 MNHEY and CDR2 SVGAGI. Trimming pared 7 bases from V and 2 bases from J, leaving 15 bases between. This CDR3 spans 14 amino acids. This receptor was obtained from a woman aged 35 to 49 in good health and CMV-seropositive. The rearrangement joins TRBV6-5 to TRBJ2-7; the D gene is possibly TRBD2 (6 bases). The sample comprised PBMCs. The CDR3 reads CASTPDGGAYEQYF. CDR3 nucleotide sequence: TGTGCCAGCACCCCGGACGGAGGGGCCTACGAGCAGTACTTC.